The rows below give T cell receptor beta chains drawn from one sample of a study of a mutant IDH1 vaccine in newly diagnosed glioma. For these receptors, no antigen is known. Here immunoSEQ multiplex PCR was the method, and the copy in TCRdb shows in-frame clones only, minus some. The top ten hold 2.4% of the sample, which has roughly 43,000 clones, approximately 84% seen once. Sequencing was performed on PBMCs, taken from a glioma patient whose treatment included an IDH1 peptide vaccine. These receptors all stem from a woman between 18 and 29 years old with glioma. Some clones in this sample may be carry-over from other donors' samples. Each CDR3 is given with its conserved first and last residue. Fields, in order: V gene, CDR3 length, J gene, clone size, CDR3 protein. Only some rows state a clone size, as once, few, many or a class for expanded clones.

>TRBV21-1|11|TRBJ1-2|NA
CASPQWGGYTF
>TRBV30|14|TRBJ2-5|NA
CAWRPGAGGETQYF
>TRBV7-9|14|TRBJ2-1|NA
CASSLQLETNEQFF
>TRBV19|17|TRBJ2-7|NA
CASSILASGRPTYEQYF
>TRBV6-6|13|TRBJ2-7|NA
CASSPGGSYEQYF
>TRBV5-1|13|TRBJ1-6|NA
CASSFKTDTPLHF
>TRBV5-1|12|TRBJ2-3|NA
CASSFDTDTQYF
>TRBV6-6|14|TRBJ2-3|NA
CASRVAGSTDTQYF
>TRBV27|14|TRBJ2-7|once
CASSSRQGTYEQYF
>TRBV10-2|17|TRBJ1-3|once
CASKPPSPGDSGNTIYF
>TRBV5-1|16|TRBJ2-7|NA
CASSSERAGGRYEQYF
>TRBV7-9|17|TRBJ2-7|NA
CASSFGTGAFGGNEQYF
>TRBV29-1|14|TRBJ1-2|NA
CSVALLQGNYGYTF
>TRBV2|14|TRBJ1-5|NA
CASSEKWGQGAQHF
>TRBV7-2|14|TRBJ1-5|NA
CASSSGQINQPQHF
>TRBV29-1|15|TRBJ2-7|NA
CSPPRDRAANYEQYF
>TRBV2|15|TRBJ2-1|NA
CASPGGGSSYNEQFF
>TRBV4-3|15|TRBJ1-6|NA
CASSQEGQGFSPLHF
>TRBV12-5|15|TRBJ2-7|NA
CASGLASGRGYEQYF
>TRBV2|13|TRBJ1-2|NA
CASIRPEGYGYTF
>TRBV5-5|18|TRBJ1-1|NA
CASSPAGTGVLMNTEAFF
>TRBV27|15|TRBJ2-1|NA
CASSSLAGGHNEQFF
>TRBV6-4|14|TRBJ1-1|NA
CASRGRGPNTEAFF
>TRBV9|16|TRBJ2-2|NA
CASSGGEGRNTGELFF
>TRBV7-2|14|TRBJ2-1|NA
CASSSGLAYNEQFF
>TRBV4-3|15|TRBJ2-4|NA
CASSQVEGTKNIQYF
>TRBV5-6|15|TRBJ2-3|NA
CASSRQGQGTDTQYF
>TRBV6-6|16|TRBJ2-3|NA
CASSVFKRGGQNTQYF
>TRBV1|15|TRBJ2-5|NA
CTSSQDGTAQETQYF
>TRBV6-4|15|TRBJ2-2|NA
CASSDSSGGHGELFF
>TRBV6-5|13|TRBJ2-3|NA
CASSYSWAGVQYF
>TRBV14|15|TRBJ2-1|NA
CASSAGPTPHNEQFF
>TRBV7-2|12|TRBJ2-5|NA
CASSLHRETQYF
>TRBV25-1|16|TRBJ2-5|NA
CASSEGGQGARETQYF
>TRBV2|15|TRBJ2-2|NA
CASIKKGSNTGELFF
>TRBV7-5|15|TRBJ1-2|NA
CARLLGGRDLYGYTF
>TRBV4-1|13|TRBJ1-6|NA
CASSQDLNSPLHF
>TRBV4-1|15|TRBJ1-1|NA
CASSQPGFADTEAFF
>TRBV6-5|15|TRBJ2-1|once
CASSFIAGAYNEQFF
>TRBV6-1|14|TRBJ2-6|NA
CASRARDGANVLTF
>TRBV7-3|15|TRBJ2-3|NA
CASTEWGRVTDTQYF
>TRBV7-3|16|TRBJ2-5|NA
CASSAGLAGGQETQYF
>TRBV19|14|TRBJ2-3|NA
CASSLGGRTDTQYF
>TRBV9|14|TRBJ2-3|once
CASSSRGSTDTQYF
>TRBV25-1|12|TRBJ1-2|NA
CASSSSAYGYTF
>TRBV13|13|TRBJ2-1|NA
CASSFSGYNEQFF
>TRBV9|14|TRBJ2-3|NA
CASSVAGATDTQYF
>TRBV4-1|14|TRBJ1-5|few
CASSQGWGNQPQHF
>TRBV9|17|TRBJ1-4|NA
CASSVGGQGGGNEKLFF
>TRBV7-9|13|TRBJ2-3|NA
CASSPLHTDTQYF
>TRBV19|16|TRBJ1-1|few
CASSSSPGTFNTEAFF
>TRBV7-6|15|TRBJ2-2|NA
CASSLRDRGTGELFF
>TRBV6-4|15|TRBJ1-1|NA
CASSDFPAPRTEAFF
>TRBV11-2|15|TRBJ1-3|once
CASSLQGASGNTIYF
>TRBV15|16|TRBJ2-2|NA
CATSRPGLVTTGELFF
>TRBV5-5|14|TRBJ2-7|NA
CASSLGDNAYEQYF
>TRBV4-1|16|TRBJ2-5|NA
CASSQVGLLRGETQYF
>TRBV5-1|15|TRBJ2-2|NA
CASSKLAGNTGELFF